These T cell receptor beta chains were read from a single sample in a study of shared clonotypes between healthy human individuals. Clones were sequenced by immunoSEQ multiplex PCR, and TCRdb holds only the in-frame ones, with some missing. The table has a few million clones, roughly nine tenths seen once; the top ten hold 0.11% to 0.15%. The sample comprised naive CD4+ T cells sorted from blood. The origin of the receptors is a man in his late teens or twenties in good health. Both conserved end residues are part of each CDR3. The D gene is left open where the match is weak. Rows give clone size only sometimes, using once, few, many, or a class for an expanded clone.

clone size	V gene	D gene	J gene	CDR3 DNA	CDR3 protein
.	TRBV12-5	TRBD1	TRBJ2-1	TGTGCTAGTGGTTTCGGAACCGGGACAGGATTCTCCTACAATGAGCAGTTCTTC	CASGFGTGTGFSYNEQFF
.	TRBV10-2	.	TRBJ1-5	TGCGCCAGCAGTGAGTCGGGGGGAGGTCAGCCCCAGCATTTT	CASSESGGGQPQHF
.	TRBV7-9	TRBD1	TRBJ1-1	TGTGCCAGCAGCTTAACAGGGGGCTTAATAGAAGCTTTCTTT	CASSLTGGLIEAFF
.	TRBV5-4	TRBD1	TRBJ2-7	TGTGCCAGCAGCTTGGTGGGACAGGGGGGATCCGAGCAGTACTTC	CASSLVGQGGSEQYF
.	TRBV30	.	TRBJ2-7	TGTGCCTGGAGTGTTACAGACTCCTACGAGCAGTACTTC	CAWSVTDSYEQYF
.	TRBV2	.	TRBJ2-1	TGTGCCAGCAATCGGAGAAATGAGCAGTTCTTC	CASNRRNEQFF
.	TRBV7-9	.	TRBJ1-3	TGTGCCAGCAGTCGGGAGGTCCGAGACACCATATATTTT	CASSREVRDTIYF
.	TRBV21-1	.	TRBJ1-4	TGTGCCAGCAGCAAAGAGGGACAGGGAGGCGAAAAACTGTTTTTT	CASSKEGQGGEKLFF
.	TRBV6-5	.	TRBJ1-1	TGTGCCAGCAGTTACGAAACGATGGTGGGCACTGAAGCTTTCTTT	CASSYETMVGTEAFF
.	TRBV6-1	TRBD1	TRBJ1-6	TGTGCCAGCAGAGAAGACCGACAGGGGGCGAATTCACCCCTCCACTTT	CASREDRQGANSPLHF
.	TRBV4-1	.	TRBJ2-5	TGCGCCAGCAGCCAAGGAGCGCAGGGCGGAGAGACCCAGTACTTC	CASSQGAQGGETQYF
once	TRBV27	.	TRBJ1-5	TGTGCCAGCAGTTTAAAGTCAGGGTTGCAGCCCCAGCATTTT	CASSLKSGLQPQHF
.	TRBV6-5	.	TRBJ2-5	TGTGCCAGCACAAGGGGAGAGACCCAGTACTTC	CASTRGETQYF
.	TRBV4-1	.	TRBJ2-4	TGCGCCAGCAGCCAAGAATGGTCAGGGGGGTCCAAAAACATTCAGTACTTC	CASSQEWSGGSKNIQYF
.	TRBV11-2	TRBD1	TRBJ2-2	TGTGCCAGCAGCAACACAGGGGGCATCACCGGGGAGCTGTTTTTT	CASSNTGGITGELFF
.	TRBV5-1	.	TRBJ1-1	TGCGCCAGCGGCGACAGGCCAGGAGGCACTGAAGCTTTCTTT	CASGDRPGGTEAFF
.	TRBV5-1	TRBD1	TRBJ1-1	TGCGCCAGCAGCTTGGCTGACAGGGTGGGGAACACTGAAGCTTTCTTT	CASSLADRVGNTEAFF
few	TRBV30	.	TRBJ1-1	TGTGCCTGGAGTGTCCGGCCGGTGGGAGAAGCTTTCTTT	CAWSVRPVGEAFF
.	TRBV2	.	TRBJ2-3	TGTGCCAGCCAGGGCGGGCTTAGCACAGATACGCAGTATTTT	CASQGGLSTDTQYF
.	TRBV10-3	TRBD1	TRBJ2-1	TGTGCCATCAGTGATGGGACAGGGCCCTACAATGAGCAGTTCTTC	CAISDGTGPYNEQFF
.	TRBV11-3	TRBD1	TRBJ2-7	TGTGCCAGCAGTCATGGACAGGTTAAAGCCTACGAGCAGTACTTC	CASSHGQVKAYEQYF
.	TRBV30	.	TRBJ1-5	TGTGCCTGGAGTGGGGGGGGTGATCAGCCCCAGCATTTT	CAWSGGGDQPQHF
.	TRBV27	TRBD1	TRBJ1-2	TGTGCCAGCAGATCTACAGGGGCGGGGTATGGCTACACCTTC	CASRSTGAGYGYTF
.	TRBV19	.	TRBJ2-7	TGTGCCAGTAGTATCCCCGGGACGTCCTACGAGCAGTACTTC	CASSIPGTSYEQYF
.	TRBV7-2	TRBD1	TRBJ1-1	TGTGCCAGCAGCTTCGGGGACAGGATGAACACTGAAGCTTTCTTT	CASSFGDRMNTEAFF
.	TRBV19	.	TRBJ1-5	TGTGCCAGTAGTATAGAACGGGGGGCCAGGGTGAATCAGCCCCAGCATTTT	CASSIERGARVNQPQHF
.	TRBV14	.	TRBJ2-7	TGTGCCAGCAGCCAGGGATTCGGGCAGTACTTC	CASSQGFGQYF
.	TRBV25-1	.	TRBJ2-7	TGTGCCAGCAGTGCGCAGGGGAAATTTTCCTACGAGCAGTACTTC	CASSAQGKFSYEQYF
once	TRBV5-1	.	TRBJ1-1	TGCGCCAGCAGCCCCCAGGGGAATGAAGCTTTCTTT	CASSPQGNEAFF
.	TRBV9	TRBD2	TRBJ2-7	TGTGCCAGCAGCGTAGGGTTTAGCGGGCTAGAGCAGTACTTC	CASSVGFSGLEQYF
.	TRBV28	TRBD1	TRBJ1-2	TGTGCCAGCACCCCGGGACAGGGGAGCTACACCTTC	CASTPGQGSYTF
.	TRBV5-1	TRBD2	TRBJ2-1	TGCGCCAGCAGCTTTGATAGCGGGGGCTCCTACAATGAGCAGTTCTTC	CASSFDSGGSYNEQFF
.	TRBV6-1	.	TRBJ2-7	TGTGCCAGCATCCGAGACGGAACTTCCTACGAGCAGTACTTC	CASIRDGTSYEQYF
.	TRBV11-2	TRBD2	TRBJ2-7	TGTGCCAGCAGCTTCCGGACTAGCGGGATGCAGGCCTACGAGCAGTACTTC	CASSFRTSGMQAYEQYF
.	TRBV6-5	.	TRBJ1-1	TGTGCCAGCAGCACAGGGAAGAATGAAGCTTTCTTT	CASSTGKNEAFF
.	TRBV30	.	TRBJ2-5	TGTGCCTGGAGTCGGCAGGGACCAGAGACCCAGTACTTC	CAWSRQGPETQYF
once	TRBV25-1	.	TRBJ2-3	TGTGCCAGCAGTGAGTATGCAGGTAGAGATACGCAGTATTTT	CASSEYAGRDTQYF
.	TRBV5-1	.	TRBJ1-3	TGCGCCAGCAGCTTCGATGGAAACACCATATATTTT	CASSFDGNTIYF
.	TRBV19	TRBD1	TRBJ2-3	TGTGCCAGTAGTGATACAGGGGGCCTCGCAGATACGCAGTATTTT	CASSDTGGLADTQYF
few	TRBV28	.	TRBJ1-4	TGTGCCAGCAGGGAGAATGAAAAACTGTTTTTT	CASRENEKLFF
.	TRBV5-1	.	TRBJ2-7	TGCGCCAGCGGGGTAGAGACCGAGATTTACGAGCAGTACTTC	CASGVETEIYEQYF
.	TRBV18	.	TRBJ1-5	TGTGCCAGCTCACCTTTTGATAGCAATCAGCCCCAGCATTTT	CASSPFDSNQPQHF
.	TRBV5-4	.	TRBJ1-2	TGTGCCAGCAAGAAGGGAACAGGGAGGAACTATGGCTACACCTTC	CASKKGTGRNYGYTF
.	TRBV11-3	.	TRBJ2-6	TGTGCCATCCCCCTCTCCCGCATAACCCCCTCTGGGGCCAACGTCCTGACTTTC	CAIPLSRITPSGANVLTF
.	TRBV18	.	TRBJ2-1	TGTGCCAGCTCACCACGGCCCTCCTACAATGAGCAGTTCTTC	CASSPRPSYNEQFF
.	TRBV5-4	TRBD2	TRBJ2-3	TGTGCCAGCAGCCCCAACCGACCTCGACTAGCGGACGAAACCACAGATACGCAGTATTTT	CASSPNRPRLADETTDTQYF
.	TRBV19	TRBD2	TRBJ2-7	TGTGCCAGTAGTATTGGGGGAGGGCCTCTCAACGAGCAGTACTTC	CASSIGGGPLNEQYF
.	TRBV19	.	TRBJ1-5	TGTGCCAGTAGTTTCAGGGGAAATGGTCAGCCCCAGCATTTT	CASSFRGNGQPQHF
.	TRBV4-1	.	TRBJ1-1	TGCGCCAGCAGCCAAGAGGGGGGGCAGGGTCTTTTTGCTTTCTTT	CASSQEGGQGLFAFF
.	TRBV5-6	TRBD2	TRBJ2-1	TGTGCCAGCGGGGGTCCCCTTGTGCAGCGGGGGCCCTCCTACAATGAGCAGTTCTTC	CASGGPLVQRGPSYNEQFF
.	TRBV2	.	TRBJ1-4	TGTGCCAGGGGGGACGCAACTAATGAAAAACTGTTTTTT	CARGDATNEKLFF
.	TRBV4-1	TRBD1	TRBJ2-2	TGCGCCAGCAGCCAGCGGGACAGGGGGGATGGCACCGGGGAGCTGTTTTTT	CASSQRDRGDGTGELFF
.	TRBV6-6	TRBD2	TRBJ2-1	TGTGCCAGCAGTTACGGACTAGCGGGGGGCCGCTTGGAGCAGTTCTTC	CASSYGLAGGRLEQFF